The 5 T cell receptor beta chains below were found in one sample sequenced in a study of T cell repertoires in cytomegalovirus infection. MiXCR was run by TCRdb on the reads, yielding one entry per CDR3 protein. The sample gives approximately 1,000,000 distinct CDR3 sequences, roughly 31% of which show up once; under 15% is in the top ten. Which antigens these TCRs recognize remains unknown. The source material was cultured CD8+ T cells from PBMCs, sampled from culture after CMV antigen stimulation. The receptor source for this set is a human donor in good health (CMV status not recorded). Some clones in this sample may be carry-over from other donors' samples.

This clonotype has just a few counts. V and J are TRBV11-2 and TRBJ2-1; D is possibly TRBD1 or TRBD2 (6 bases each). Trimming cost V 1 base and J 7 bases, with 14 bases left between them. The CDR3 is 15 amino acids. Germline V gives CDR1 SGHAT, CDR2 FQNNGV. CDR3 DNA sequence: TGTGCCAGCAGCTTAGGAGGGGGGATCCTTAATGAGCAGTTCTTC. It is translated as CASSLGGGILNEQFF. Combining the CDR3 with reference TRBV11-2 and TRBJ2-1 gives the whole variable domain EAGVAQSPRYKIIEKRQSVAFWCNPISGHATLYWYQQILGQGPKLLIQFQNNGVVDDSQLPKDRFSAERLKGVDSTLKIQPAKLEDSAVYLCASSLGGGILNEQFFGPGTRLTVL.

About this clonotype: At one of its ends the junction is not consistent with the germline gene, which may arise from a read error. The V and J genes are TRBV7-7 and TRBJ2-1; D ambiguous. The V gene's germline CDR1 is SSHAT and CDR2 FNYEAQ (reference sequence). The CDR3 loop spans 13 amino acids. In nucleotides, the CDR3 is TGTGCTAGCAGCGAGTTGCCCTACAATGAGCAGTTCTTC. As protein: CASSELPYNEQFF. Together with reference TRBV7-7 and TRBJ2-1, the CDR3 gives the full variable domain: GAGVSQSPRYKVTKRGQDVTLRCDPISSHATLYWYQQALGQGPEFLTYFNYEAQPDKSGLPSDRFSAERPEGSISTLTIQRTEQRDSAMYRCASSELPYNEQFFGPGTRLTVL.

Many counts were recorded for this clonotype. CDR3 in amino acids: CASTSGRHQPQHF. The CDR3 coding sequence is TGTGCCAGCACCAGCGGACGCCATCAGCCCCAGCATTTT. This chain links TRBV12-3 or TRBV12-4 with TRBJ1-5; D ambiguous. V shed 7 bases and J shed 5 bases, with 12 bases lying between them. The CDR3 runs 13 residues.

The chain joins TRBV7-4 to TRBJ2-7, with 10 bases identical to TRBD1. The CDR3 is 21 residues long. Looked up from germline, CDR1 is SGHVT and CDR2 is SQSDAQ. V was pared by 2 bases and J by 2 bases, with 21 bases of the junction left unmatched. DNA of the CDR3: TGTGCCAGCAGCTTACCCTGGGTCTTGGGACAGGGGCCCCTGGACGCCTACGAGCAGTACTTC. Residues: CASSLPWVLGQGPLDAYEQYF. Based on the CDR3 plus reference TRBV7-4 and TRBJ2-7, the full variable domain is GAGVSQSPRYKVAKRGRDVALRCDSISGHVTLYWYRQTLGQGSEVLTYSQSDAQRDKSGRPSGRFSAERPERSVSTLKIQRTEQGDSAVYLCASSLPWVLGQGPLDAYEQYFGPGTRLTVT.

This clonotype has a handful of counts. The CDR3 region is CASSPMTGGETQYF. The CDR3 nucleotides are TGTGCCAGCAGCCCAATGACAGGCGGGGAGACCCAGTACTTC. V and J are TRBV5-4 and TRBJ2-5; perhaps TRBD1 as D (6 bases). Deletions cut 4 bases from V and 5 bases from J, with 15 bases between. CDR3 length: 14 amino acids. The germline CDR1 and CDR2 sequences are SGHNT and YYREEE (reference sequence).